The 5 T cell receptor beta chains below come from one sample, sequenced in a study of blood T cells in healthy people across ages. A sample-barcoded 5' primer and a J-beta primer mix were used in a second PCR of roughly 7 to 12 cycles. TCRdb redid the calling of the 5' RACE reads with MiXCR, one entry per CDR3 protein. Of approximately 1.5 million distinct CDR3 sequences in the sample, roughly 30% were seen once. Sequencing was done on a sample of blood. The receptors stem from a woman in her 30s in good health.

The J gene is TRBJ2-5, the V gene TRBV4-1; 8 positions match TRBD2. J was trimmed by 1 base and V by 0 bases; bases with no gene match: 10. CDR3 size: 18 residues. The germline V gene encodes CDR1 MGHRA and CDR2 YSYEKL. The CDR3 loop reads CASSQDRRAGAIQETQYF. As DNA, the CDR3 is TGCGCCAGCAGCCAAGATCGTCGAGCGGGGGCGATCCAAGAGACCCAGTACTTC.

Comment on this clonotype: The junction shows a germline mismatch at one end, possibly a read error. The rearrangement uses TRBV4-1 and TRBJ2-3, with 9 nucleotides matching TRBD2. Germline CDR1 MGHRA, CDR2 YSYEKL. The CDR3 has 14 amino acids. The CDR3 region is CASSHSGGTDTRYF. The CDR3 DNA follows: TGCGCCAGCAGCCATAGCGGGGGCACAGATACGCGGTATTTT.

In its sample, this clonotype was seen a few times. The V gene is TRBV5-1, the J gene TRBJ2-7; TRBD1 matches 8 bases. Germline CDR1 SGHRS, CDR2 YFSETQ. This CDR3 is 18 amino acids long. The ends lost 4 bases at V and 3 bases at J; junction bases unmatched: 18. The CDR3 nucleotides read TGCGCCAGCAGCCCAATGACAGGGGCCTCCAATTCGCGCTACGAGCAGTACTTC. It codes for CASSPMTGASNSRYEQYF.

This clonotype was observed a handful of times. This chain joins TRBV2 and TRBJ1-5; D gene unclear. The CDR3 is made up of 14 amino acids. CDR1 SNHLY and CDR2 FYNNEI come from the germline V gene. Deletions cut 4 bases from V and 6 bases from J, with 13 bases between. The CDR3 here is CASSGPKGGQPQHF. The CDR3 nucleotides are TGTGCCAGCAGTGGGCCCAAGGGTGGTCAGCCCCAGCATTTT.

This clonotype was observed a few times. The chain combines TRBV28 with TRBJ1-1, with D possibly being TRBD1 (6 bases). CDR3 length: 16 amino acids. Per the germline V gene, CDR1 is MDHEN and CDR2 is SYDVKM. With 5 bases removed from V and 3 bases from J, the gap between germline ends came to 19 bases. The CDR3 reads CASSPRGRGRYTEAFF. CDR3 sequence (DNA): TGTGCCAGCAGTCCCCGTGGCAGGGGTCGGTACACTGAAGCTTTCTTT.